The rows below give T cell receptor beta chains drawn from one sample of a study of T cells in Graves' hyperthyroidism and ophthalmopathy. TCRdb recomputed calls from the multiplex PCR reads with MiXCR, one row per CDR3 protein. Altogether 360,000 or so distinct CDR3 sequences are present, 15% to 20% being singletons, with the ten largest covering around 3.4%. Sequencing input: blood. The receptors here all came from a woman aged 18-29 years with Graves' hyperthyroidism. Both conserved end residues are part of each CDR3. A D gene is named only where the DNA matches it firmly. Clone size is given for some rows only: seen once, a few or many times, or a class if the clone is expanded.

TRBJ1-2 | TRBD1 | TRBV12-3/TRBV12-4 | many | TGTGCCAGCAGTTCGAGTAGACAGGGGCTGAACTATGGCTACACCTTC | CASSSSRQGLNYGYTF
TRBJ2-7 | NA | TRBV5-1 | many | TGCGCCAGCAGCTCGACGACAGGTGGCGAGCAGTACTTC | CASSSTTGGEQYF
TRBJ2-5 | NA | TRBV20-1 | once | TGCAGTGTCCACTATGGAGAGACCCAGTACTTC | CSVHYGETQYF
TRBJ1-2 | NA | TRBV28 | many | TGTGCCAGCAGTTCAGGTCTTAACTATGGCTACACCTTC | CASSSGLNYGYTF
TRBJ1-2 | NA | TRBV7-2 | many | TGTGCCAGCAGCACAGAGTTGGCAGCGAGCTATGGCTACACCTTC | CASSTELAASYGYTF
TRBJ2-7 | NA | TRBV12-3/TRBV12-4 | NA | TGTGCCAGCAGCATTGACGGAATCTACGAGCAGTACTTC | CASSIDGIYEQYF
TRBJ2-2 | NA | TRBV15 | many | TGTGCCACCAGCAGAGAATCTGGATGGTCCACCGGGGAGCTGTTTTTT | CATSRESGWSTGELFF
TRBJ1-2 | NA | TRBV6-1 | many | TGTGCCAGCAGCTCCCGGGGACACCTTGAAGGCTACACCTTC | CASSSRGHLEGYTF
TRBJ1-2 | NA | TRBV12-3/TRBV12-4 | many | TGTGCCAGCAGTCGAGGACCGAACTATGGCTACACCTTC | CASSRGPNYGYTF
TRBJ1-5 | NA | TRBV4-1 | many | TGCGCCAGCAGCCAAGATCACCGGGACCGGGATCAGCCCCAGCATTTT | CASSQDHRDRDQPQHF
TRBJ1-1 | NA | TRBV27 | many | TGTGCCAGCAGTTTGGGGACGCCTAGAGGTTCTGAAGCTTTCTTT | CASSLGTPRGSEAFF
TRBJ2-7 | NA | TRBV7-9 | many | TGTGCCAGCAGCATTAGAGGGAGCGAGCAGTACTTC | CASSIRGSEQYF
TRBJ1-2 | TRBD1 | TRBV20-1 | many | TGCAGTGCTACTCCGACAGGGGCACAGGGCTACACCTTC | CSATPTGAQGYTF
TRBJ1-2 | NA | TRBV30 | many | TGTGCCTGGAGGATCTTGGAGTTGGACGGCTACACCTTC | CAWRILELDGYTF
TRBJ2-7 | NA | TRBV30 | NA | TGTGCCTCGGACAGCCCGAGAGACTACGAGCAGTACTTC | CASDSPRDYEQYF
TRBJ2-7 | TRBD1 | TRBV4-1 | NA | TGCGCCAGCAGCCGACTGGGACAGGGTGCATTTGGGACCTCCTACGAGCAGTACTTC | CASSRLGQGAFGTSYEQYF
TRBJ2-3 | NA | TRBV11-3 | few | TGTGCCAGCAGCTCCCGTAATGAGGACACGCAGTATTTT | CASSSRNEDTQYF
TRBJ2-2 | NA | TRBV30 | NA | TGTGCCTGGAGCCACGGGCGGGGGAACACCGGGGAGCTGTTTTTT | CAWSHGRGNTGELFF
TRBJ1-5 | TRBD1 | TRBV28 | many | TGTGCCAGCAGTTCGGGGCCCCCGACAGGGACAAATCAGCCCCAGCATTTT | CASSSGPPTGTNQPQHF
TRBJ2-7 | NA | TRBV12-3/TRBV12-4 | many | TGTGCCAGCAGTTTTATCGACGAGCAGTACTTC | CASSFIDEQYF
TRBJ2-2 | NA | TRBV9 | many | TGTGCCAGCAGCGTAGGGGCCCAGTTGTCCGGGGAGCTGTTTTTT | CASSVGAQLSGELFF
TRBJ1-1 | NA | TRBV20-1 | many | TGCAGTGCTGAGGGGGGATTGAACACTGAAGCTTTCTTT | CSAEGGLNTEAFF
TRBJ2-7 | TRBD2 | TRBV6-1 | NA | TGTGCCAGCAGGCTAGCGGGGACGTCCGGACAGTACTTC | CASRLAGTSGQYF
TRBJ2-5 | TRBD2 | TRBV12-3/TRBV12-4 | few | TGTGCCAGCAGTTTAGCATTAGGACTAGCGGGGGGTCAAGAGACCCAGTACTTC | CASSLALGLAGGQETQYF
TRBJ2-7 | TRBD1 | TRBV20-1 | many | TGCAGTGTCCTGCCGGGACAGTCCTACGAGCAGTACTTC | CSVLPGQSYEQYF
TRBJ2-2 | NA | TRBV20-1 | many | TGCAGTGCAAAGAATTCAGACCGATGGAACACCGGGGAGCTGTTTTTT | CSAKNSDRWNTGELFF
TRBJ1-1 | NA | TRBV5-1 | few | TGCGCCAGCAGCTTAATATCCCAGAACACTGAAGCTTTCTTT | CASSLISQNTEAFF
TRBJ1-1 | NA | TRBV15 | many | TGTGCCACCAGCAGTACACCGAACACTGAAGCTTTCTTT | CATSSTPNTEAFF
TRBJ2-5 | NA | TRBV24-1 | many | TGTGCCACCAGTGATTTTCAAACAGGGTTGGAGACTCAGTACTTC | CATSDFQTGLETQYF
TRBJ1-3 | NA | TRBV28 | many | TGTGCCAGCAGTAAAACCGGGACACTTACTCACTCTGGAAACACCATATATTTT | CASSKTGTLTHSGNTIYF
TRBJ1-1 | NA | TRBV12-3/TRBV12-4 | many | TGTGCCAGCAGATGGACCCTCAACACTGAAGCTTTCTTT | CASRWTLNTEAFF
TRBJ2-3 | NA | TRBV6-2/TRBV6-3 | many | TGTGCCAGCAGTATACCCCGAGGGGCTCGGAGCACAGATACGCAGTATTTT | CASSIPRGARSTDTQYF
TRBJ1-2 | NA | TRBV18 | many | TGTGCCAGCTCACCAGGCGCCCAGCGCTACACCTTC | CASSPGAQRYTF
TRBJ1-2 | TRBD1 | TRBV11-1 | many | TGTGCCAGCAGCTTAGCGTTCCCGGCAGGGGGCAATGGCTACACCTTC | CASSLAFPAGGNGYTF
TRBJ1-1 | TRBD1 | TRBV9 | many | TGTGCCAGCAGCGTAGACCAGGGGGGCACTGAAGCTTTCTTT | CASSVDQGGTEAFF
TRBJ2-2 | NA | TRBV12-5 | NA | TGTGCTAGTGGTTTGGTTACCGGGGAGCTGTTTTTT | CASGLVTGELFF
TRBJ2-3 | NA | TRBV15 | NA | TGTGCCACCAGCAGAGATTCGACAGATACGCAGTATTTT | CATSRDSTDTQYF
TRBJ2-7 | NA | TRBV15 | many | TGTGCCACCCCGCAACAGGGCACCTACGAGCAGTACTTC | CATPQQGTYEQYF
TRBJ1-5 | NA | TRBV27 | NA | TGTGCCAGCAGTTCCCGGGACATAGGGCCTCAGCATTTT | CASSSRDIGPQHF
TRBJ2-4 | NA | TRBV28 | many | TGTGCCAGCAGTCCCCCCAGGACAAAGGCCAAAAACATTCAGTACTTC | CASSPPRTKAKNIQYF